This is a list of T cell receptor beta chains from one sample in a study of cytomegalovirus exposure and HLA in healthy donors. Some clones are missing from TCRdb's copy, which holds only in-frame ones; the method was immunoSEQ multiplex PCR. This sample's table has 55,000 to 70,000 clones. The sequencing sample was made of PBMCs. These TCRs come from a female donor in good health and CMV-seropositive. The conserved cysteine and the conserved F or W are not part of the CDR3 here. D genes are given only for firm matches.

>TRBJ2-5|TRBD1|TRBV7-3
ASSPQGAQETQY
>TRBJ2-2|.|TRBV30
AWSVRIAGIAGELF
>TRBJ2-2|.|TRBV5-3
ARSCTGFVPGELF
>TRBJ2-7|.|TRBV28
ASRQQPGKVGYEQY
>TRBJ2-5|.|TRBV7-9
ASSPDFSQQTQY
>TRBJ2-5|TRBD2|TRBV5-1
ASSSRPSGEETQY
>TRBJ1-2|.|TRBV7-2
ASSLEPGNYGYT
>TRBJ2-7|.|TRBV7-9
ASSLPVPNYEQY
>TRBJ2-5|TRBD1|TRBV6-5
ASSSLTGAGETQY
>TRBJ1-1|.|TRBV28
ASSLTGVDTEAF
>TRBJ2-7|TRBD2|TRBV14
ASSPPGTSGAGQY
>TRBJ1-5|.|TRBV4-1
ASAPRFQDGAAQPQH
>TRBJ2-7|.|TRBV2
ASRGTRGRAYEQY
>TRBJ1-5|.|TRBV19
ASNIPGGNNQPQH
>TRBJ1-2|.|TRBV4-3
ASSQDTVNYGYT
>TRBJ1-5|.|TRBV28
ASSLGVGLDQPQH
>TRBJ2-5|.|TRBV11-3
ASRLGRHSGRRDQETQY
>TRBJ2-1|.|TRBV30
AWSFPGDEQF
>TRBJ2-5|.|TRBV29-1
SVEGQVNKETQY
>TRBJ2-5|.|TRBV4-1
ASSQPTSQETQY
>TRBJ2-7|.|TRBV7-2
ASSLPPNYEQY
>TRBJ1-2|.|TRBV7-2
ASSPNGQGSYGYT
>TRBJ1-1|.|TRBV7-7
ASSLDTYTEAF
>TRBJ2-3|TRBD2|TRBV4-3
ASSQDGNSGITDTQY
>TRBJ1-5|.|TRBV18
ASSPGTHNTNQPQH
>TRBJ2-3|TRBD1|TRBV4-2
ASSQDLGQGITDTQY
>TRBJ2-6|.|TRBV18
ASSPSGANVLT
>TRBJ2-5|.|TRBV5-4
ASSFWLQETQY
>TRBJ1-4|.|TRBV18
ASSRDKNEKLF
>TRBJ1-3|.|TRBV7-9
ASSSSHRETNSGNTIY
>TRBJ1-3|.|TRBV15
ATSSETFWGNTIY
>TRBJ2-7|.|TRBV28
ASRQTQYEQY
>TRBJ2-2|TRBD2|TRBV5-1
ASSFSLRAGLAGGLSGELF
>TRBJ2-3|TRBD1|TRBV6-4
ASGTGGTDTQY
>TRBJ2-1|TRBD2|TRBV30
AWTLPSGSDNEQF
>TRBJ2-5|.|TRBV4-1
ASSQVDGQTQY
>TRBJ1-5|.|TRBV6-5
ASSSAGDQPQH
>TRBJ2-5|TRBD1|TRBV7-8
ASSMVLGQGAEETQY
>TRBJ1-1|TRBD1|TRBV4-3
ASSQAGQGTEAF
>TRBJ1-4|.|TRBV7-9
ASSLGGVNEKLF